The 5 T cell receptor beta chains in this list originate from one sample, sequenced in a study of pediatric ulcerative colitis (dated 2019 in TCRdb). The library came from the immunoSEQ multiplex PCR assay. The table was pulled from immuneACCESS by TCRdb, which kept in-frame rearrangements only. Such tables lose some clones; where checked, under half of the loss comes from unresolved V genes, and the rest has no known cause. Counted in this sample were fewer than 30,000 clones; 55% to 75% of them appeared once. Clones ranked in the top ten supply under 10% of the sample. During colonoscopy, one to two pinch biopsies were obtained from the rectum for research. The sequencing sample was made of gut tissue. All receptors come from a boy younger than 18 with severe ulcerative colitis.

The chain carries TRBV5-8 and TRBJ2-3; D remains ambiguous. The germline V and J ends were trimmed by 0 bases and 7 bases, with 15 bases remaining between them. Germline CDR1 reads SGHTS; CDR2 reads YDEGEE. This CDR3 is built from 15 residues. CDR3 sequence: CASSLDATAVNTQYF. Here the CDR3 DNA reads TGTGCCAGCAGCTTGGATGCCACGGCTGTTAATACGCAGTATTTT.

This chain uses TRBV9 with TRBJ2-5; 7 bases agree with TRBD2. Germline V gives CDR1 SGDLS, CDR2 YYNGEE. This CDR3 is 15 amino acids long. V shed 0 bases and J 4 bases; nucleotides not matched to a gene: 6. This chain's CDR3 is CASSVAGGEVETQYF. CDR3 sequence (DNA): TGTGCCAGCAGCGTAGCGGGAGGTGAGGTAGAGACCCAGTACTTC.

This chain uses TRBV7-2 with TRBJ2-7, with D perhaps TRBD2 (5 bases). The CDR3 has 14 amino acids. CDR1 SGHTA and CDR2 FQGNSA come from the germline V gene. V lost 5 bases, J lost 0 bases, and 11 bases lay in between. Here the CDR3 DNA reads TGTGCCAGCAGCGGAGGTAGTTTCTCCTACGAGCAGTACTTC. Translating it yields CASSGGSFSYEQYF. Filled out from reference TRBV7-2 and TRBJ2-7, the complete variable domain reads GAGVSQSPSNKVTEKGKDVELRCDPISGHTALYWYRQSLGQGLEFLIYFQGNSAPDKSGLPSDRFSAERTGGSVSTLTIQRTQQEDSAVYLCASSGGSFSYEQYFGPGTRLTVT.

This CDR3 reads CASSHRGPGNTIYF. The CDR3 coding sequence is TGTGCCAGCTCACACAGGGGGCCTGGAAACACCATATATTTT. The chain couples TRBV18 to TRBJ1-3; 9 nucleotides agree with TRBD1. V shed 4 bases and J 2 bases; nucleotides not matched to a gene: 0. CDR3 length equals 14 residues. Germline CDR1 KGHSH, CDR2 LQKENI.

The chain combines TRBV4-2 with TRBJ1-4; TRBD1 matches at 8 bases. Germline V CDR1 and CDR2: LGHNA, YNFKEQ. J gave up 7 bases and V 4 bases, and 14 bases lay outside the gene matches. This CDR3 spans 17 amino acids. In DNA form, the CDR3 reads TGTGCCAGCAGCCCCCGCGGAGCAGGACAGGGAGGTGAAAAACTGTTTTTT. This gives the protein CASSPRGAGQGGEKLFF.